This T cell receptor (beta chain) was identified in a study of blood T cell repertoires in COVID-19. The overall study: The study drew acute and convalescent COVID-19 samples from the United States, Italy and Spain. PBMCs, B-cell-depleted T cells, or T cells were the source of the cDNA or gDNA that made up the material.

The CDR3 extends over 13 amino acids. Trimming took off 5 bases at V and 1 base at J, with 8 bases between the two ends. The germline V gene encodes CDR1 SGHTA and CDR2 FQGTGA. As originally analysed: Researchers report that nucleated cell counts were estimated from reference gene primer amplification. This table comes from immunoSEQ multiplex PCR, and its TCRdb copy is limited to in-frame clones, with some not included. From that table come the V and J calls and clone size; the DNA was used to work out D and trimming. This sample has about 74,000 clones; over 75% occur once, and the top ten carry over 25%.

This rearrangement joins TRBV7-3 to TRBJ1-1; D gene uncertain. Sequenced: peripheral blood. The sequence came from a woman older than 75 with active or convalescent COVID-19. The CDR3 sequence: CASSQTRNTEAFF. CDR3 DNA: TGTGCCAGCAGCCAAACGAGGAACACTGAAGCTTTCTTT.